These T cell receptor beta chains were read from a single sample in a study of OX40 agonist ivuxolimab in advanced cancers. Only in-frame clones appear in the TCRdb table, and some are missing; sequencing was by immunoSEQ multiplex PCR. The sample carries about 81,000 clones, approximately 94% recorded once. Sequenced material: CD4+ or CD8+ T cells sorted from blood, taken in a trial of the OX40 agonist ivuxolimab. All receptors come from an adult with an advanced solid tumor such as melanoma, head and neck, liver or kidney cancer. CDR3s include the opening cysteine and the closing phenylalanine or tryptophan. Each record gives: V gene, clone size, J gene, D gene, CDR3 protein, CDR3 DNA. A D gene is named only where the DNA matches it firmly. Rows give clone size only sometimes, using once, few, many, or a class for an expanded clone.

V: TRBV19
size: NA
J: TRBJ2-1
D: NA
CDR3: CASNEGLLSYNEQFF
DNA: TGTGCCAGTAACGAGGGACTCCTTTCCTACAATGAGCAGTTCTTC

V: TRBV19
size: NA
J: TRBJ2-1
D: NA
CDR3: CASSRERGGYYNEQFF
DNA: TGTGCCAGTAGTAGAGAAAGAGGTGGCTACTACAATGAGCAGTTCTTC

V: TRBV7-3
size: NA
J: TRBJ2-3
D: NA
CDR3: CASSSGTGVSTDTQYF
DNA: TGTGCCAGCAGCTCTGGGACGGGCGTTAGCACAGATACGCAGTATTTT

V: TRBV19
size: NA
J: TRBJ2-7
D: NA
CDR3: CASSKGQGTSPYEQYF
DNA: TGTGCCAGTAGTAAGGGACAGGGGACTAGCCCGTACGAGCAGTACTTC

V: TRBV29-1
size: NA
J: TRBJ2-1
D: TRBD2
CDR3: CSLTGGWSYNEQFF
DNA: TGCAGCTTGACGGGGGGGTGGTCCTACAATGAGCAGTTCTTC

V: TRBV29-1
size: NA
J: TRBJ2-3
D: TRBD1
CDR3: CSAHGTGRTDTQYF
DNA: TGCAGCGCCCACGGGACAGGGAGGACAGATACGCAGTATTTT

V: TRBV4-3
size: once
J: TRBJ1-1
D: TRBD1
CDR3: CASSQDSWPTGGDTEAFF
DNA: TGCGCCAGCAGCCAAGATTCGTGGCCCACAGGGGGGGACACTGAAGCTTTCTTT

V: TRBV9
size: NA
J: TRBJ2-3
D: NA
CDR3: CASSVEWTNTDTQYF
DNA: TGTGCCAGCAGCGTAGAATGGACCAACACAGATACGCAGTATTTT

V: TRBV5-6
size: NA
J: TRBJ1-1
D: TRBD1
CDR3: CASSHRGGTEAFF
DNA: TGTGCCAGCAGCCACAGGGGGGGCACTGAAGCTTTCTTT

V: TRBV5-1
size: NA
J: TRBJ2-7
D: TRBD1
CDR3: CASSSPGQGYEQYF
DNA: TGCGCCAGCAGCTCTCCGGGACAGGGCTACGAGCAGTACTTC

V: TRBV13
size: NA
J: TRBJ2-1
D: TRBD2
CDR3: CASSASGSGGNEQFF
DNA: TGTGCCAGCAGCGCTAGCGGTTCGGGCGGAAATGAGCAGTTCTTC

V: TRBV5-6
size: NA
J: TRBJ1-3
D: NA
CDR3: CASSLWDRYSGNTIYF
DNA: TGTGCCAGCAGCTTGTGGGACCGTTACTCTGGAAACACCATATATTTT

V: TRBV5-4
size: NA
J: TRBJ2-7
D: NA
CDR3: CASSFGGAGEQYF
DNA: TGTGCCAGCAGTTTTGGGGGGGCGGGCGAGCAGTACTTC

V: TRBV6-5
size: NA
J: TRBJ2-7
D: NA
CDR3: CASSLSQGTYEQYF
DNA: TGTGCCAGCAGCCTCAGCCAGGGAACCTACGAGCAGTACTTC

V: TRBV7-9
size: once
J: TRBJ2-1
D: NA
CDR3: CASTPEDEQFF
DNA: TGTGCCAGCACCCCAGAAGATGAGCAGTTCTTC

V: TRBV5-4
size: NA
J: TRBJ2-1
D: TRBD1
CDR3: CASSHWTGDNEQFF
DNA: TGTGCCAGCAGCCACTGGACAGGGGACAATGAGCAGTTCTTC

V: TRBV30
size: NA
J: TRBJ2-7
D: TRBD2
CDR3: CAWGLAVHEQYF
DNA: TGTGCCTGGGGGCTAGCGGTTCACGAGCAGTACTTC

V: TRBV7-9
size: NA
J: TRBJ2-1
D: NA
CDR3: CASSWTPEQFF
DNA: TGTGCCAGCAGCTGGACTCCCGAGCAGTTCTTC

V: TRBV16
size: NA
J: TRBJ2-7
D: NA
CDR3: CASSQATGTHPYEQYF
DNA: TGTGCCAGCAGCCAAGCCACCGGGACACATCCCTACGAGCAGTACTTC

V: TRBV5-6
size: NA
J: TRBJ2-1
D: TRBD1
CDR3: CASSLAGRGPYNEQFF
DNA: TGTGCCAGCAGCTTGGCAGGCAGGGGGCCCTACAATGAGCAGTTCTTC

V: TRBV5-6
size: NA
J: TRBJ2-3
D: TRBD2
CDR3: CASSSTLAGNTDTQYF
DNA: TGTGCCAGCAGCTCGACCTTAGCGGGGAACACAGATACGCAGTATTTT

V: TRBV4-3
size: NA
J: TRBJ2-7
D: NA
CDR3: CASSQDRHEQYF
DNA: TGCGCCAGCAGCCAAGATCGCCACGAGCAGTACTTC

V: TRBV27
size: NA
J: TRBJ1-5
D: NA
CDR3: CASTKSPPPQHF
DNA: TGTGCCAGCACCAAGTCCCCTCCGCCCCAGCATTTT

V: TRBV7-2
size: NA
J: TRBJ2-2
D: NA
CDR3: CASSLVPGGPGELFF
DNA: TGTGCCAGCAGCCTCGTGCCTGGGGGCCCCGGGGAGCTGTTTTTT

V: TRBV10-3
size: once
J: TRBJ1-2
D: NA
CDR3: CAISEEVTGREGYTF
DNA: TGTGCCATCAGTGAGGAGGTGACAGGACGAGAGGGCTACACCTTC

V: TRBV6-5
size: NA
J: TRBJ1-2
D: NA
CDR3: CASGFDRTF
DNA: TGTGCCAGCGGATTTGACAGGACCTTC

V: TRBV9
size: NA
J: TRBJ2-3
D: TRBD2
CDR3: CASSASGGGTDTQYF
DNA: TGTGCCAGCAGCGCATCGGGGGGTGGAACAGATACGCAGTATTTT

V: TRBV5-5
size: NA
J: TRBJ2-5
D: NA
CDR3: CASSLVGHGDPMYF
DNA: TGTGCCAGCAGCTTGGTCGGTCACGGAGACCCAATGTACTTC

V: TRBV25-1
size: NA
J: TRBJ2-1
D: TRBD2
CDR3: CASSRTSGYNEQFF
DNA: TGTGCCAGCAGCCGGACTAGCGGTTACAATGAGCAGTTCTTC

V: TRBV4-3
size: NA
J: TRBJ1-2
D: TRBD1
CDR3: CASSQDGDRAYGYTF
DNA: TGCGCCAGCAGCCAAGATGGGGACAGGGCCTATGGCTACACCTTC

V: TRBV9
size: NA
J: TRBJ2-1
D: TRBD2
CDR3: CASSVVAGGPYNEQFF
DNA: TGTGCCAGCAGCGTTGTAGCGGGAGGCCCCTACAATGAGCAGTTCTTC

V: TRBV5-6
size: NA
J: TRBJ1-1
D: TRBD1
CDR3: CASRSTGIGTEAFF
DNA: TGTGCCAGCAGATCGACAGGGATTGGGACTGAAGCTTTCTTT

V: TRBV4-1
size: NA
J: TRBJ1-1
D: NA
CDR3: CASSIYGEGWNTEAFF
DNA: TGCGCCAGCAGCATTTACGGGGAGGGGTGGAACACTGAAGCTTTCTTT

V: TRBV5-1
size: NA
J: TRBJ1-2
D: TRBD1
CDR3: CASSGTGGAEGYTF
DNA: TGCGCCAGCAGCGGGACAGGGGGCGCTGAGGGCTACACCTTC

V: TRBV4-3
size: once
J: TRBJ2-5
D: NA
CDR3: CASSQGSGWDQETQYF
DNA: TGCGCCAGCAGCCAGGGGAGCGGGTGGGACCAAGAGACCCAGTACTTC

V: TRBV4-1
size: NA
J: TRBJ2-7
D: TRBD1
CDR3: CASSYRGQSSYEQYF
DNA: TGCGCCAGCAGCTACCGGGGACAGAGCTCCTACGAGCAGTACTTC

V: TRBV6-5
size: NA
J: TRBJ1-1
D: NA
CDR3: CASSPARGSNTEAFF
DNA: TGTGCCAGCAGTCCCGCTAGGGGGTCGAACACTGAAGCTTTCTTT

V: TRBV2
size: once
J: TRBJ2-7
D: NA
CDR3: CASSELEGTYEQYF
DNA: TGTGCCAGCAGTGAACTGGAGGGTACCTACGAGCAGTACTTC

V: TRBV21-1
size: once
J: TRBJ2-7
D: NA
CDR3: CASAHREWGEQYF
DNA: TGTGCCAGCGCACACAGGGAATGGGGCGAGCAGTACTTC

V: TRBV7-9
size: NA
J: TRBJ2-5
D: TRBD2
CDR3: CASSSHGGDQETQYF
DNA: TGTGCCAGCAGCTCCCATGGGGGGGACCAAGAGACCCAGTACTTC